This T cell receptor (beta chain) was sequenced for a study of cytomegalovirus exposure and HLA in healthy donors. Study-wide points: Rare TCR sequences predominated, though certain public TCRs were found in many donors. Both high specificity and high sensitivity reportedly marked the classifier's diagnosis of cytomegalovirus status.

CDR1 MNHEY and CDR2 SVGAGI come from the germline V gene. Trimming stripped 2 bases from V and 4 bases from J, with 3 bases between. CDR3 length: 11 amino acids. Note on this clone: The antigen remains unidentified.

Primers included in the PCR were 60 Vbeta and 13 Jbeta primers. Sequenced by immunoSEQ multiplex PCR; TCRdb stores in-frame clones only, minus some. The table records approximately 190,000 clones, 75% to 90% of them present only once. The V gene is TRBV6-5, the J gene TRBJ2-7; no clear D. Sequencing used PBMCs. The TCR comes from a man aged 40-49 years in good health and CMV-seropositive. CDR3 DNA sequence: TGTGCCAGCAGTTACCCGTACGAGCAGTACTTC. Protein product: CASSYPYEQYF.